What follows are 4 T cell receptor beta chains derived from one specimen sequenced in a study of cytomegalovirus exposure and HLA in healthy donors. The PCR used 60 Vbeta and 13 Jbeta primers. TCRdb keeps only in-frame clones here, not all; method: immunoSEQ multiplex PCR. The table records hundreds of thousands of clones, roughly 79% of them present only once. The sample consisted of PBMCs. The receptors come from a male donor in good health and CMV-seronegative.

This chain connects TRBV7-2 to TRBJ2-7, with TRBD2 matching 10 bases. CDR1 SGHTA and CDR2 FQGNSA come from the germline V gene. The trim removed 2 bases at V and 0 bases at J, leaving 1 base unmatched. The CDR3 is 15 residues long. The DNA for the CDR3 is TGTGCCAGCAGCTTAACTAGCGGGACCTCCTACGAGCAGTACTTC. This codes for CASSLTSGTSYEQYF.

This clone was counted once. V is TRBV5-6 and J is TRBJ1-2; 9 bases match TRBD1. The CDR3 consists of 13 residues. V dropped 5 bases and J dropped 5; count of bases not matched to a gene: 4. CDR1 is SGHDT and CDR2 is YYEEEE in the germline V gene. The DNA for the CDR3 is TGTGCCAGCAGATTACAGGGGGCATATGGCTACACCTTC. Encoded protein: CASRLQGAYGYTF.

This clone was seen just once. The chain uses TRBV9 and TRBJ1-6; 8 nucleotides align to TRBD1. CDR1 SGDLS and CDR2 YYNGEE come from the germline V gene. CDR3 length equals 15 residues. V shed 2 bases, J shed 9 bases, and the junction held 7 bases outside the gene matches. The CDR3 here is CASSVSGTGPSPLHF. DNA of the CDR3: TGTGCCAGCAGCGTTTCCGGGACAGGCCCTTCACCCCTCCACTTT.

The gene calls are TRBV6-5 and TRBJ2-1, with 9 bases matching TRBD2. Germline CDR1 and CDR2: MNHEY and SVGAGI. V shed 10 bases and J 4 bases; nucleotides not matched to a gene: 5. This CDR3 has 13 amino acids. The chain's CDR3 is CATLSGSYNEQFF. As DNA, the CDR3 is TGTGCCACCCTTAGCGGGAGTTACAATGAGCAGTTCTTC.